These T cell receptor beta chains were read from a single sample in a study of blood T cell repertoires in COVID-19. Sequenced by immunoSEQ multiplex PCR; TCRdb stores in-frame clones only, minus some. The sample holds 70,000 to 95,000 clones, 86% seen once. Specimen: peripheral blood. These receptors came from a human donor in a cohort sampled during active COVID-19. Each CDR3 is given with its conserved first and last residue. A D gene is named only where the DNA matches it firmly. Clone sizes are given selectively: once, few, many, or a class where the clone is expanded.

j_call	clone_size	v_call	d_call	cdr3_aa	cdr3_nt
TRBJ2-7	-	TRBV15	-	CATSRIPSDTASYEQYF	TGTGCCACCAGCAGAATACCGTCTGACACCGCCTCCTACGAGCAGTACTTC
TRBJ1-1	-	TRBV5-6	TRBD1	CASSYRTGNTEAFF	TGTGCCAGCAGCTACCGGACAGGCAACACTGAAGCTTTCTTT
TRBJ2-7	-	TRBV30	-	CAWSVLAGMYEQYF	TGTGCCTGGAGTGTGTTAGCAGGGATGTACGAGCAGTACTTC
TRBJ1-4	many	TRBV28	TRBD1	CASSSPTGTDEKLFF	TGTGCCAGCAGTTCCCCGACAGGGACGGATGAAAAACTGTTTTTT
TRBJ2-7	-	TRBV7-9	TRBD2	CASSLGLGGRAYEQYF	TGTGCCAGCAGCTTAGGGCTTGGCGGGAGGGCCTACGAGCAGTACTTC
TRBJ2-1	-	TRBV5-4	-	CASSSESGEQFF	TGTGCCAGCAGTTCAGAGTCAGGGGAGCAGTTCTTC
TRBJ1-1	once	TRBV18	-	CASSPRGLGEAEAFF	TGTGCCAGCTCACCCCGGGGACTGGGGGAGGCTGAAGCTTTCTTT
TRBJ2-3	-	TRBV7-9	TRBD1	CASSLWTGGQDTQYF	TGTGCCAGCAGCTTGTGGACAGGGGGCCAAGATACGCAGTATTTT
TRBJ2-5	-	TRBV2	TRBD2	CASSEEAGGWETQYF	TGTGCCAGCAGTGAGGAAGCGGGGGGGTGGGAGACCCAGTACTTC
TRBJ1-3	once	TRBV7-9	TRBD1	CASSLWGTGYSGNTIYF	TGTGCCAGCAGCTTGTGGGGGACAGGGTACTCTGGAAACACCATATATTTT
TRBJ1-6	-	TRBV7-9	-	CASSFGVRVDSPLHF	TGTGCCAGCAGCTTTGGTGTCAGGGTAGATTCACCCCTCCACTTT
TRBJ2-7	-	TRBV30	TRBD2	CAWIGLAGVTEQYF	TGTGCCTGGATAGGACTAGCGGGAGTCACCGAGCAGTACTTC
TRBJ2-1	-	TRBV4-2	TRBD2	CASSPREGRDEQFF	TGTGCCAGCAGCCCTCGGGAGGGGAGGGATGAGCAGTTCTTC
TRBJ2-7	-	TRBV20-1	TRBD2	CSASPSGNGYEQYF	TGCAGTGCTAGTCCCAGCGGGAATGGCTACGAGCAGTACTTC
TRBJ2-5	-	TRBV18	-	CASSPRMRGVQETQYF	TGTGCCAGCTCACCAAGAATGCGGGGTGTCCAAGAGACCCAGTACTTC
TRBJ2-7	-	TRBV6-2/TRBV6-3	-	CASSTGQGTAEQYF	TGTGCCAGCAGTACCGGTCAGGGAACTGCCGAGCAGTACTTC
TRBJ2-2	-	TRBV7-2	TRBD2	CASSFLLAGGRTGELFF	TGTGCCAGCAGCTTCCTCCTAGCGGGAGGACGGACCGGGGAGCTGTTTTTT
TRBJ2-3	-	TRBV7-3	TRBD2	CASKTGLAGGTDTQYF	TGTGCCAGCAAGACGGGACTAGCGGGAGGGACAGATACGCAGTATTTT
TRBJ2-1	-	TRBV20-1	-	CSASPGVEQFF	TGCAGTGCTAGCCCCGGGGTTGAGCAGTTCTTC
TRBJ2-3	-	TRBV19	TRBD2	CASSLRASGNTDTQYF	TGTGCCAGTAGTCTCCGGGCTAGCGGGAACACAGATACGCAGTATTTT
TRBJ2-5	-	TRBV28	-	CASSSGRRAGNEETQYF	TGTGCCAGCAGTTCCGGGCGGAGGGCCGGTAACGAAGAGACCCAGTACTTC
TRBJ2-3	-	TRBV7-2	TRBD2	CASSSHRTSGSADTQYF	TGTGCCAGCAGCTCCCACCGGACTAGCGGGAGCGCAGATACGCAGTATTTT
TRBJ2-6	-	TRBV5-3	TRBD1	CARSHDRTGRTGANVLTF	TGTGCCAGAAGCCACGACCGGACAGGAAGGACTGGGGCCAACGTCCTGACTTTC
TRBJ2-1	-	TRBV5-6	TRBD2	CASSLGLAVDEQFF	TGTGCCAGCAGCTTGGGACTAGCGGTGGACGAGCAGTTCTTC
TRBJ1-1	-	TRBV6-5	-	CASSPGARGTEAFF	TGTGCCAGCAGCCCAGGGGCGAGAGGGACTGAAGCTTTCTTT
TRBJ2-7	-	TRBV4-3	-	CAIETGLGIYEQYF	TGCGCCATCGAGACAGGTCTCGGCATCTACGAGCAGTACTTC
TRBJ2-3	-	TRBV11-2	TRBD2	CASRPTSGRAGDTQYF	TGTGCCAGCCGCCCGACTAGCGGGAGGGCCGGAGATACGCAGTATTTT
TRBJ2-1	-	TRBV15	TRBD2	CATKKSGGASYNEQFF	TGTGCCACCAAAAAAAGCGGGGGGGCCTCCTACAATGAGCAGTTCTTC
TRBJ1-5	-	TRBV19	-	CASSSNRVLGNQPQHF	TGTGCCAGTAGTTCAAACAGGGTGTTGGGCAATCAGCCCCAGCATTTT
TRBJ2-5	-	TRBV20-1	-	CSARDVATQYF	TGCAGTGCTAGAGATGTAGCGACTCAGTACTTC
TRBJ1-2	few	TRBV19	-	CASSIEVTGGGYTF	TGTGCCAGTAGTATAGAGGTGACAGGCGGGGGCTACACCTTC
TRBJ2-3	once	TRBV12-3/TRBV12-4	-	CASSSGSDTQYF	TGTGCCAGCAGTTCCGGGTCAGATACGCAGTATTTT
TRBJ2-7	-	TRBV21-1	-	CASSKGIGDYEQYF	TGTGCCAGCAGCAAAGGAATAGGGGACTACGAGCAGTACTTC
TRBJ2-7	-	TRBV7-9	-	CASSQPWPYEQYF	TGTGCCAGCAGCCAACCCTGGCCCTACGAGCAGTACTTC
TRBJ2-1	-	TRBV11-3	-	CASSGSSYNEQFF	TGTGCCAGCAGCGGGAGTTCCTACAATGAGCAGTTCTTC
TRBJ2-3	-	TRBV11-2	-	CASTSLLQFAQYF	TGTGCCAGCACCAGCTTATTACAGTTCGCGCAGTATTTT
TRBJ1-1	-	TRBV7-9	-	CASSPGGARTEAFF	TGTGCCAGCAGCCCGGGGGGGGCGCGGACTGAAGCTTTCTTT
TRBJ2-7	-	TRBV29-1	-	CSVDSTEGSYEQYF	TGCAGCGTTGATTCCACGGAGGGTTCCTACGAGCAGTACTTC
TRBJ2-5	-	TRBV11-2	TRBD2	CASSPDPAGGWETQYF	TGTGCCAGCAGCCCGGACCCAGCGGGGGGCTGGGAGACCCAGTACTTC
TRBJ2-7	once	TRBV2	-	CASSEGAGAYEQYF	TGTGCCAGCAGTGAAGGTGCGGGGGCTTACGAGCAGTACTTC
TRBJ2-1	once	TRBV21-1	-	CASSKPTPRGGDEQFF	TGTGCCAGCAGCAAACCGACCCCTAGGGGCGGGGATGAGCAGTTCTTC
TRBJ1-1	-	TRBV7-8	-	CASSSTGTMNTEAFF	TGTGCCAGCAGCTCGACCGGGACAATGAACACTGAAGCTTTCTTT
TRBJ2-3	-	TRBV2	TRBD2	CASSQGGTRAADTQYF	TGTGCCAGCAGCCAAGGGGGGACTAGGGCAGCAGATACGCAGTATTTT